What follows is one T cell receptor (beta chain) and its context. Its cognate antigen is unknown. Looked up from germline, CDR1 is MNHEY and CDR2 is SVGAGI. This CDR3 spans 14 amino acids. With V trimmed by 4 bases and J by 5 bases, 7 bases remained unmatched. This entry belongs to a study of ipilimumab plus nivolumab after autologous stem cell transplantation. The wider study: Patients received a median of about five ipilimumab and roughly eight nivolumab doses. Findings of the study overall: Authors suggest TCR repertoire, Treg phenotype and gut microbiota support further study.

Assay used: immunoSEQ multiplex PCR; TCRdb lists only in-frame clones, some missing. The sample holds approximately 84,000 clones, approximately 83% seen once. This TCR derives from a male donor with diffuse large B-cell lymphoma. The material sequenced was PBMCs, taken in a trial of ipilimumab plus nivolumab as post-transplant consolidation. This chain connects TRBV6-5 to TRBJ1-2; 7 bases are a match to TRBD1. CDR3 in amino acids: CASSSAQGRYGYTF. The CDR3 nucleotides are TGTGCCAGCAGTTCCGCACAGGGGCGATATGGCTACACCTTC.